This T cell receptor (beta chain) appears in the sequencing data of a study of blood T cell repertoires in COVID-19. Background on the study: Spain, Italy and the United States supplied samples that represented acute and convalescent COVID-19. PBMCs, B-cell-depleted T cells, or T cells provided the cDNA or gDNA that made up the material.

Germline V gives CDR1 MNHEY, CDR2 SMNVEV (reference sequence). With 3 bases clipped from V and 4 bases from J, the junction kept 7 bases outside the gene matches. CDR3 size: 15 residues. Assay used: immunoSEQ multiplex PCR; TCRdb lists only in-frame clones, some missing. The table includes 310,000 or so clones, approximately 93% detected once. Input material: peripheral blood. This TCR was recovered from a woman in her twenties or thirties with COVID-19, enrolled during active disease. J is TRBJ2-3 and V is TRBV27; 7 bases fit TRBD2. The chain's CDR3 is CASSFTGGVPDTQYF. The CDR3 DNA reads TGTGCCAGCAGTTTTACTGGGGGGGTCCCAGATACGCAGTATTTT.